These 24 T cell receptor beta chains were all obtained from the same sample, sequenced in a study of cytomegalovirus exposure and HLA in healthy donors. The PCR employed 60 Vbeta primers together with 13 Jbeta primers. This table comes from immunoSEQ multiplex PCR, and its TCRdb copy is limited to in-frame clones, with some not included. Its listing shows about 160,000 clones. Sequenced material: PBMCs. These receptors were collected from a woman in her sixties in good health and CMV-seronegative.

The rearrangement links TRBV2 to TRBJ2-1, with TRBD2 identical over 7 bases. CDR3 length: 17 residues. The V segment lost 1 base and the J segment 2 bases; nucleotides outside the gene matches: 8. Looked up from germline, CDR1 is SNHLY and CDR2 is FYNNEI. The CDR3 DNA sequence: TGTGCCAGCAGTGAAGGTGCGGGGGAGTCTACCTACAATGAGCAGTTCTTC. Protein sequence: CASSEGAGESTYNEQFF.

V is TRBV5-1 and J is TRBJ1-1; the match to TRBD1 covers 7 bases. The CDR3 contains 13 residues. Germline loops: CDR1 SGHRS, CDR2 YFSETQ. The ends lost 2 bases at V and 5 bases at J; junction bases unmatched: 3. The CDR3 region has the DNA TGCGCCAGCAGCTTAGGGGGCTGGACTGAAGCTTTCTTT. As protein: CASSLGGWTEAFF. The full variable domain, its missing parts supplied by reference TRBV5-1 and TRBJ1-1, is KAGVTQTPRYLIKTRGQQVTLSCSPISGHRSVSWYQQTPGQGLQFLFEYFSETQRNKGNFPGRFSGRQFSNSRSEMNVSTLELGDSALYLCASSLGGWTEAFFGQGTRLTVV.

The rearrangement joins TRBV18 to TRBJ1-1; D uncertain. The germline V gene has CDR1 KGHSH and CDR2 LQKENI. V lost 6 bases and J lost 3, with 8 bases in between. The CDR3 has 12 amino acids. CDR3 sequence reads: CASSLRDTEAFF. The CDR3 DNA follows: TGTGCCAGCTCGCTGCGAGACACTGAAGCTTTCTTT.

The chain carries TRBV7-8 and TRBJ1-2; no definite D call. The CDR3 is made up of 13 amino acids. CDR1 and CDR2 (germline): SGHVS, FQNEAQ. With 3 bases removed from V and 4 bases from J, the gap between germline ends came to 9 bases. The CDR3 sequence: CASSFLGSYGYTF. The CDR3 nucleotides read TGTGCCAGCAGCTTCCTCGGTAGCTATGGCTACACCTTC.

This chain links TRBV5-1 with TRBJ1-1; D remains unclear. The CDR3 is 15 residues long. Looked up from germline, CDR1 is SGHRS and CDR2 is YFSETQ. V lost 0 bases to trimming and J lost 5 bases, with 14 bases between them. CDR3 nucleotide sequence: TGCGCCAGCAGCTTGGGCTTCGGAGGTGAAACTGAAGCTTTCTTT. Protein: CASSLGFGGETEAFF.

The rearrangement uses TRBV30 and TRBJ1-4; 9 bases line up with TRBD1. The germline V gene encodes CDR1 GTSNPN and CDR2 SVGIG (reference sequence). This CDR3 region has 14 residues. The V segment lost 4 bases and the J segment 8 bases; nucleotides outside the gene matches: 8. The CDR3: CAWNRDRVGEKLFF. For the CDR3, the DNA is TGTGCCTGGAATCGGGACAGGGTGGGGGAAAAACTGTTTTTT.

The genes are TRBV7-9 and TRBJ1-2; D not certain. V dropped 3 bases and J dropped 9 bases, with 11 bases sitting between them. This CDR3 spans 12 amino acids. In germline, CDR1 is SEHNR, CDR2 FQNEAQ (reference sequence). Here the CDR3 reads CASSFGAVRYTF. For the CDR3, the DNA is TGTGCCAGCAGCTTTGGAGCCGTTCGCTACACCTTC.

The J gene is TRBJ2-1, the V gene TRBV28; D is perhaps TRBD2 (6 bases). The V end was cut by 5 bases, the J end by 6 bases, with 17 bases between. The germline gives CDR1 MDHEN, CDR2 SYDVKM. The CDR3 consists of 15 residues. DNA for the CDR3: TGTGCCAGCAGTCTTAGCGGAGAATTCACCAATGAGCAGTTCTTC. Its protein is CASSLSGEFTNEQFF.

The J gene is TRBJ2-7, the V gene TRBV7-2; no definite D call. Trimming removed 2 bases at V and 3 bases at J, with 2 bases between. The CDR3 spans 11 residues. CDR1 SGHTA and CDR2 FQGNSA come from the germline V gene. The DNA for the CDR3 is TGTGCCAGCAGCTTATACTACGAGCAGTACTTC. Protein product: CASSLYYEQYF.

This chain joins TRBV6-1 and TRBJ2-7, with 13 bases fitting TRBD2. Germline values: CDR1 MNHNS, CDR2 SASEGT. This CDR3 comprises 13 residues. Unmatched junction bases numbered 0, after V lost 4 bases and J lost 6 bases. The CDR3 protein is CASSGTSGGEQYF. The CDR3, as DNA: TGTGCCAGCAGTGGGACTAGCGGGGGCGAGCAGTACTTC.

This chain links TRBV11-2 with TRBJ2-5; no reliable D call. Trimming took 3 bases from V and 1 from J, leaving 15 bases between them. The CDR3 runs 16 residues. The germline CDR1 and CDR2 sequences are SGHAT and FQNNGV. In DNA form, the CDR3 reads TGTGCCAGCAGCTTTGACCGCTTCGACTCCCAAGAGACCCAGTACTTC. The encoded protein is CASSFDRFDSQETQYF.

The J gene is TRBJ1-6, the V gene TRBV6-5, with D maybe TRBD1 (5 bases). CDR1 MNHEY and CDR2 SVGAGI come from the germline V gene. CDR3 size: 15 residues. The V gene lost 0 bases and the J gene lost 9 bases, with 12 bases spanning the gap. The CDR3, as DNA: TGTGCCAGCAGTTACTCGGGAGGGGTGGTTTCACCCCTCCACTTT. Translation: CASSYSGGVVSPLHF.

The chain recombines TRBV2 with TRBJ1-5; TRBD1 agrees at 8 bases. Trimming at V came to 4 bases and at J to 0 bases, leaving 11 bases not matched to a gene. CDR3 size: 18 residues. Germline V gene lookup returns CDR1 SNHLY and CDR2 FYNNEI. The CDR3 spells CASSVGRGRGFSNQPQHF. The CDR3 bases are TGTGCCAGCAGTGTGGGCAGGGGGCGAGGATTTAGCAATCAGCCCCAGCATTTT.

The chain carries TRBV5-1 and TRBJ1-4; 7 positions agree with TRBD1. This CDR3 has 19 residues. Trimming took 0 bases from V and 3 from J; bases not matched to a gene: 14. Germline CDR1 is SGHRS and CDR2 is YFSETQ. This CDR3 is CASSLDPSGQSFANEKLFF. The CDR3 DNA sequence: TGCGCCAGCAGCTTGGATCCCTCGGGACAGAGTTTTGCTAATGAAAAACTGTTTTTT.

J is TRBJ1-3 and V is TRBV20-1; the D is unclear. V lost 6 bases to trimming and J lost 8 bases, with 8 bases between them. The CDR3 has 10 amino acids. Germline V gene sequence: CDR1 DFQATT, CDR2 SNEGSKA (reference sequence). In DNA form, the CDR3 reads TGCAGTGCCCCGGCGGACACCATATATTTT. Its translation: CSAPADTIYF.

The V gene is TRBV2, the J gene TRBJ1-1; 7 bases map to TRBD1. Germline loops: CDR1 SNHLY, CDR2 FYNNEI. The CDR3 has 14 amino acids. V trimming: 6 bases; J trimming: 4 bases; junction bases outside the gene matches: 8. As DNA, the CDR3 is TGTGCCAGCAGGGTGGGCAGGGGGATCACTGAAGCTTTCTTT. It encodes CASRVGRGITEAFF.

The chain links TRBV5-1 to TRBJ2-2; D unresolved. The CDR3 is 14 residues long. The V gene lost 6 bases and the J gene lost 0 bases, with 9 bases spanning the gap. CDR1 is SGHRS, CDR2 YFSETQ, per germline. DNA of the CDR3: TGCGCCAGCACCCCTAAAACGAACACCGGGGAGCTGTTTTTT. Translated, it gives CASTPKTNTGELFF.

The rearrangement joins TRBV7-9 to TRBJ1-4; 10 nucleotides line up with TRBD1. V lost 5 bases to trimming and J lost 8 bases; unmatched junction nucleotides: 11. The length of the CDR3 is 16 residues. The germline V gene encodes CDR1 SEHNR and CDR2 FQNEAQ (reference sequence). CDR3 loop: CASSPRQGAFGEKLFF. DNA for the CDR3: TGTGCCAGCAGCCCTAGACAGGGGGCGTTCGGAGAAAAACTGTTTTTT.

The chain has TRBV5-1 and TRBJ2-7, with D possibly being TRBD2 (6 bases). This CDR3 spans 13 amino acids. Deletions cut 3 bases from V and 3 bases from J, with 10 bases between. Germline assignment: CDR1 SGHRS and CDR2 YFSETQ. Here the CDR3 DNA reads TGCGCCAGCAGCTCTCCCGGGAGCTACGAGCAGTACTTC. It codes for CASSSPGSYEQYF.

V usage is TRBV4-1 and J usage is TRBJ2-3, with 11 positions matching TRBD2. The trim removed 4 bases at V and 7 bases at J, leaving 13 bases unmatched. The V gene's germline CDR1 is MGHRA and CDR2 YSYEKL. This CDR3 is 17 amino acids long. The CDR3 sequence is CASSPHGGLAVGNTQYF. Here the CDR3 DNA reads TGCGCCAGCAGCCCCCACGGGGGACTAGCGGTTGGCAATACGCAGTATTTT.

The rearrangement joins TRBV14 to TRBJ1-6; D is perhaps TRBD1 (5 bases). This CDR3 is built from 16 residues. Germline CDR1 reads SGHDN; CDR2 reads FVKESK. Trimming shortened V by 2 bases and J by 7 bases, and 15 bases separated the two germline ends. CDR3 region: CASSQNLGRVNSPLHF. In DNA, the CDR3 is TGTGCCAGCAGCCAAAATCTAGGCAGGGTGAATTCACCCCTCCACTTT.

The chain links TRBV6-5 to TRBJ2-3; TRBD2 aligns across 7 bases. Germline CDR1 reads MNHEY; CDR2 reads SVGAGI. The V segment lost 8 bases and the J segment 6 bases; nucleotides outside the gene matches: 11. The CDR3 is 14 residues long. The CDR3 sequence is CASRGVLSRDTQYF. The CDR3 DNA is TGTGCCAGCCGGGGGGTGCTGAGTCGGGATACGCAGTATTTT.

The chain couples TRBV7-9 to TRBJ2-6, with a possible D match to TRBD2 (5 bases). The CDR3 runs to 16 residues. V lost 6 bases and J 4 bases, leaving 16 bases between the germline ends. Germline assignment: CDR1 SEHNR and CDR2 FQNEAQ (reference sequence). CDR3 loop: CASRGNRAGGANVLTF. In nucleotides, the CDR3 is TGTGCCAGCAGGGGTAATAGGGCGGGCGGGGCCAACGTCCTGACTTTC.

The chain combines TRBV5-4 with TRBJ2-7; 12 bases agree with TRBD1. The CDR3 has 15 amino acids. With V trimmed by 4 bases and J by 7 bases, 9 bases remained unmatched. Germline V gene data show CDR1 as SGHNT and CDR2 as YYREEE (reference sequence). The CDR3 loop reads CASSPMGQGAREQYF. The CDR3 coding sequence is TGTGCCAGCAGCCCCATGGGACAGGGGGCGAGGGAGCAGTACTTC.